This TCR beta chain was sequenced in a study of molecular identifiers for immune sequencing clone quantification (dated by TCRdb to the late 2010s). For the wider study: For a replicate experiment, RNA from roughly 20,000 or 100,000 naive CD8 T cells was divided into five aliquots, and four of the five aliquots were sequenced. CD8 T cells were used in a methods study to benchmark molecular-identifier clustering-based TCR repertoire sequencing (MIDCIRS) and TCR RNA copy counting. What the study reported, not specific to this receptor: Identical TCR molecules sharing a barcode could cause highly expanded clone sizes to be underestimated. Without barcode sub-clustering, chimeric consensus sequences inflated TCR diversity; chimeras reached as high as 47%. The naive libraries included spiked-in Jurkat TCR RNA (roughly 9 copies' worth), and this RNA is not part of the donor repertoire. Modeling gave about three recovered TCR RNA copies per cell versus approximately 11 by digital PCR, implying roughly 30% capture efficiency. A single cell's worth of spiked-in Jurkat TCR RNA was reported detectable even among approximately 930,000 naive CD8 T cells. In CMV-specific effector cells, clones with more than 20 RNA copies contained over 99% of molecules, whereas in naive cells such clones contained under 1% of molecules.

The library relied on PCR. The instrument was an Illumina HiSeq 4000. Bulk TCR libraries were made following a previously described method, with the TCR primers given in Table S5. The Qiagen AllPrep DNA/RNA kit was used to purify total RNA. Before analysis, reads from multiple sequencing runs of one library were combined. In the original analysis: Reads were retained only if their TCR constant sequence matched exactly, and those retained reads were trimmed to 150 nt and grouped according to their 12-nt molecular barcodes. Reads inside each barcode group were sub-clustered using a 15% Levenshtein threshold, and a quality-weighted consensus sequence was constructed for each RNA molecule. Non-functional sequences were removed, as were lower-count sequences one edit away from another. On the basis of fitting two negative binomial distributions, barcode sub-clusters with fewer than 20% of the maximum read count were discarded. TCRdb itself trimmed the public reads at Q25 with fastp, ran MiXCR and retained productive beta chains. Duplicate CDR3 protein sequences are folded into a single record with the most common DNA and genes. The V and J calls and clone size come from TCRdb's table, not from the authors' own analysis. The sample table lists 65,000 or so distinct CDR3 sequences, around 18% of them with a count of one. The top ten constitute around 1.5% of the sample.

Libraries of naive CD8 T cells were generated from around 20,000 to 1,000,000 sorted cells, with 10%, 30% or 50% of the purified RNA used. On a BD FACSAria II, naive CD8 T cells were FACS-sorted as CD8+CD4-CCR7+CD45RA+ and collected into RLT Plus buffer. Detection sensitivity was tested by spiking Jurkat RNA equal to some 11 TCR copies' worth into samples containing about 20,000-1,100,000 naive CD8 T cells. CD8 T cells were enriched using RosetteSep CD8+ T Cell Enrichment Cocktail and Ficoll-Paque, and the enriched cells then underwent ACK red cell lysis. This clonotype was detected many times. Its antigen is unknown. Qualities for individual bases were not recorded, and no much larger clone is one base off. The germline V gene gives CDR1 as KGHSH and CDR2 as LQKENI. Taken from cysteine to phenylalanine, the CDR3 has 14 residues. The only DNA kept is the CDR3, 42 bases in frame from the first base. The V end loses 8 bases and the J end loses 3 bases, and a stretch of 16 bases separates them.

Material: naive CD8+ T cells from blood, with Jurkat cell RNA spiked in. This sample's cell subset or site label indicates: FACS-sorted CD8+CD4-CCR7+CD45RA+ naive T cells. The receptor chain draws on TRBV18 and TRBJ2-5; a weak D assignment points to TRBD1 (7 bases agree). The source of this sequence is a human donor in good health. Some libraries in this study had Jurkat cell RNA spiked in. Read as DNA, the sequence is TGTGCCAGCGGAGGGGGACAGTCCGAAGAGACCCAGTACTTC. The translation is CASGGGQSEETQYF. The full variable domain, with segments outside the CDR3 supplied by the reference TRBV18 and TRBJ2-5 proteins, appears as NAGVMQNPRHLVRRRGQEARLRCSPMKGHSHVYWYRQLPEEGLKFMVYLQKENIIDESGMPKERFSAEFPKEGPSILRIQQVVRGDSAAYFCASGGGQSEETQYFGPGTRLLVL.